This T cell receptor beta chain was retrieved from a study of vaccination and CD4 T cells after COVID-19 (dated by TCRdb to the early 2020s). About the full investigation: Convalescent patients had a positive SARS-CoV-2 result on nasal swab PCR, and of these patients, nine had mild disease and one had severe disease. Post-vaccine blood samples were taken a median of approximately 76 days after the second vaccine dose, with a range of roughly 13 to 250 days. Six males and four females were included in the convalescent cohort, with two Hispanic individuals, seven Caucasians, two Asians and one multiracial person represented. The spike-specific CD4+ TCR repertoire was compared before and after mRNA vaccination in about nine COVID-19 convalescent patients and a handful of infection-naive healthy vaccine recipients. Post-COVID blood samples were collected from convalescent patients a median of approximately 93 days after diagnosis, with a range of roughly 35 to 170 days. For stimulating the cultures, overlapping spike peptide pools were used, derived from SARS-CoV-2 as well as from the common cold coronaviruses HCoV-NL63, HCoV-OC43 and HCoV-229E. Participants received two doses of either the Pfizer-BioNTech BNT162b2 vaccine (n=8) or the Moderna mRNA-1273 vaccine (n=2). Control cultures used a CEFX viral epitope pool as positive control, an HIV-1 Nef peptide pool as negative control, or no peptide. Overall study results and their limits: Relatively few convalescent patients were included in the study, and early timepoints after natural infection were not analyzed. Among convalescent patients, a median around 89% of the SARS-CoV-2-reactive clones seen after vaccination appeared only after vaccination, which suggests priming specific to the vaccine. Of the vaccine-specific clones found in convalescent patients, nearly all (304 of 307) were mono-reactive for SARS-CoV-2 spike instead of being cross-reactive with common cold coronaviruses. An increase in the median number of SARS-CoV-2-reactive clonotypes from approximately 23 after infection to roughly 39 after vaccination was observed, but the change was not found to be significant.

V lost 2 bases and J lost 9 bases; the stretch between them is 15 bases long. Measured from the cysteine to the phenylalanine, the CDR3 is 14 residues long. This entry keeps only the CDR3 DNA: 42 bases, framed from base 1. For CDR1 and CDR2, the germline V gene lists MNHEY and SVGEGT. The treatment or condition label for this specimen denotes: 10-day PBMC culture with coronavirus spike peptide pools or control peptides (ViraFEST assay). The ViraFEST assay was used in the study, in which antigen-specific T cells were expanded with peptide pools and expanded clonotypes were subsequently identified by TCR sequencing. The convalescent patients' positive SARS-CoV-2 PCR tests fell between March and December 2020, which was before the Alpha, Beta and Delta variants emerged in the United States. About 2 million PBMCs per well were cultured in IMDM with roughly 5% human AB serum and roughly 10 IU/ml IL-2, plus 10 ug/ml peptide pools. On days 3 and 7, half of the culture medium was replaced with fresh IL-2-containing medium. CD4+ T cells were isolated after approximately 10 days of culture through negative selection using the EasySep CD4+ T cell isolation kit. PBMCs were separated from whole blood using Ficoll-Paque Plus gradient centrifugation and then either used fresh or cryopreserved at -140C. In general, triplicate wells were set up for every culture condition.

The library was generated by PCR. TCR sequencing of DNA from cultured CD4+ T cells used the Oncomine TCR Beta short-read assay at the Johns Hopkins FTIC core. Genomic DNA was extracted from the cultured CD4+ T cells with the QIAamp micro DNA kit. The Oncomine TCR Beta libraries from cultured CD4+ T cells were pooled using unique dual indexes and then sequenced on an Illumina iSeq 100. Under the source paper's analysis protocol: Non-productive sequences were removed, and CDR3s not starting with C, not ending with F or W, or shorter than 7 amino acids were discarded. The MANAFEST web application was used to identify antigen-specific clonotypes by comparing peptide-stimulated wells against reference wells and other culture wells. To be called positive, a clone needed an FDR below 0.05, an odds ratio above 5, and a productive frequency above 0.1% in at least two of three replicate wells. Clonotypes that were significantly expanded in both SARS-CoV-2 spike wells and at least one common cold coronavirus spike condition were defined as cross-reactive. Similarity between CDR3 sequences was evaluated in R version 3.6.1 using Levenshtein distances (stringdist) and unrooted phylogenetic trees (ape). The public sequencing data were trimmed at Q25 with fastp and processed into clonotypes with MiXCR by TCRdb, which kept only in-frame beta chains. Every distinct CDR3 protein forms one entry, paired with its most common genes and DNA. These V and J calls rely on TCRdb rather than the paper's analysis. This sample comprises 15,000 to 20,000 distinct CDR3 sequences, 31% of them detected only once. Together, the top ten hold around 14% of the sample.

Regarding this clonotype: What this receptor recognizes is not known. No base quality information exists; no much larger clone differs at one position.

Sequenced: cultured CD4+ T cells from blood. The sequence is built from TRBV6-2 or TRBV6-3 and TRBJ2-3; the D gene identity is not certain. This clonotype was obtained from a human donor with COVID-19. The CDR3 amino acid sequence is: CASSYRPDSRTQYF. The nucleotide sequence is TGTGCCAGCAGTTACCGACCGGATTCGAGGACGCAGTATTTT.